This paragraph covers one TCR beta chain sequence. Its target is unknown. Sequencing used immunoSEQ multiplex PCR; TCRdb keeps in-frame clones, though not all of them. This table holds roughly 4,000 clones, about 68% found once. This sample is part of a study of immune cell composition in non-small cell lung cancer. This CDR3 is built from 19 residues. Trimming left V 4 bases short and J 0 bases short, with 22 bases between. Germline CDR1 is SNHLY and CDR2 is FYNNEI. Study-wide results and caveats: Tumour-associated clones >0.5% occurred in under 40% of adenocarcinomas, 75% of squamous. Squamous lung tumours showed higher top 10 clone scores and clonality than adenocarcinomas.

The chain couples TRBV2 to TRBJ1-5; D is perhaps TRBD1 (5 bases). This TCR came from a human donor with non-small cell lung cancer. The sequenced sample consisted of lung tumor tissue. CDR3 loop: CASSGPAGRRMYSNQPQHF. The CDR3 DNA reads as TGTGCCAGCAGTGGCCCGGCAGGGAGGAGGATGTATAGCAATCAGCCCCAGCATTTT.